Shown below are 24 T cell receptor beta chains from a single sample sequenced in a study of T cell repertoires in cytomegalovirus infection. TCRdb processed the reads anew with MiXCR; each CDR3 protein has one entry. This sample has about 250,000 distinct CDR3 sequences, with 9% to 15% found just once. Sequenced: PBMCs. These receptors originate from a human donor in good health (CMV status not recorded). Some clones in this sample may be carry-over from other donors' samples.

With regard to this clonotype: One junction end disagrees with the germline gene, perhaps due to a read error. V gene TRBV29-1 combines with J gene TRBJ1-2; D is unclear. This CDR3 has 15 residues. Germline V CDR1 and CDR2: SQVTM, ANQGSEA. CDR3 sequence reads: CSVEDWTMTNSGYTF. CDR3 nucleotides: TGCAGCGTTGAAGATTGGACGATGACTAACTCTGGCTACACCTTC.

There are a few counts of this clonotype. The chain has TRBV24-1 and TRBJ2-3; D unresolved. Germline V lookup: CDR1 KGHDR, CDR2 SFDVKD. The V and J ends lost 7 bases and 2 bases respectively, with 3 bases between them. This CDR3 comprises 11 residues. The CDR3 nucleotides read TGTGCCACCAGGGACACAGATACGCAGTATTTT. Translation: CATRDTDTQYF.

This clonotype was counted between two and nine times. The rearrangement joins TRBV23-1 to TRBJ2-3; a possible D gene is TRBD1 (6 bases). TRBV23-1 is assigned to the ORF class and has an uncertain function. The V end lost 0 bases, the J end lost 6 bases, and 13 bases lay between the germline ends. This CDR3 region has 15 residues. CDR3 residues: CASSQSRQGNDTQYF. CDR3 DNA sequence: TGCGCCAGCAGTCAATCAAGGCAGGGGAACGATACGCAGTATTTT.

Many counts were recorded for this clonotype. CDR3 coding DNA: TGTGCCAGCAGTCCCTGGGAGGGTGGCTACACCTTC. This gives the protein CASSPWEGGYTF. The chain has TRBV12-3 or TRBV12-4 and TRBJ1-2; D is unresolved. CDR3 length: 12 residues. Trimming cost V 5 bases and J 7 bases, with 11 bases left between them.

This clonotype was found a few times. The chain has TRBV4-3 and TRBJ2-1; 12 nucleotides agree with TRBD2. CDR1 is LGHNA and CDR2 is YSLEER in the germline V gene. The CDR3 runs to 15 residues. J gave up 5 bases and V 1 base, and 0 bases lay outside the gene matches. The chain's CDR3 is CASSQGLAGDNEQFF. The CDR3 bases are TGCGCCAGCAGCCAAGGACTAGCGGGGGACAATGAGCAGTTCTTC.

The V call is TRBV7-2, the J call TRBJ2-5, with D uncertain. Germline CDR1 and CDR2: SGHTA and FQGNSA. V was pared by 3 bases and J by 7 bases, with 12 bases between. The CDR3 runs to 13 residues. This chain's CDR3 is CASSFSDLGTQYF. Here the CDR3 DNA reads TGTGCCAGCAGCTTCAGCGACCTCGGGACCCAGTACTTC.

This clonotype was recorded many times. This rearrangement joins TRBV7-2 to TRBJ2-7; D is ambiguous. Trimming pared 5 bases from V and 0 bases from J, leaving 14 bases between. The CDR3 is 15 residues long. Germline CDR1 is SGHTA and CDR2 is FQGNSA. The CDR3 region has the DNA TGTGCCAGCAGCCAAAGGCCCGGAAGCTCCTACGAGCAGTACTTC. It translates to CASSQRPGSSYEQYF.

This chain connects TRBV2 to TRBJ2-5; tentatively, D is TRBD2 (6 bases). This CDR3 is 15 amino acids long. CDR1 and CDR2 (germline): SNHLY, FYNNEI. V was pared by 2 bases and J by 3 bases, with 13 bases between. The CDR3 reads CASSEIRGKEETQYF. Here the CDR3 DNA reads TGTGCCAGCAGTGAAATACGGGGGAAAGAAGAGACCCAGTACTTC.

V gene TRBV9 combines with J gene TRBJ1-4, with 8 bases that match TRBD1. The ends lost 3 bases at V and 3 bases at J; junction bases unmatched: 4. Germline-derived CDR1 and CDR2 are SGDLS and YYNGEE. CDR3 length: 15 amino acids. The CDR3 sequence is CASSAGQGPNEKLFF. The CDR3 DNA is TGTGCCAGCAGCGCTGGACAGGGCCCTAATGAAAAACTGTTTTTT.

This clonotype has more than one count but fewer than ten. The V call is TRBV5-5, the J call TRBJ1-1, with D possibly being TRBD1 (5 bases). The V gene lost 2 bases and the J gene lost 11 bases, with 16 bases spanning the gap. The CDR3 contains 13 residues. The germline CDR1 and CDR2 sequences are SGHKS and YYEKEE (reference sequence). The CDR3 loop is CASSLTGIPGAFF. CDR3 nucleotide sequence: TGTGCCAGCAGCTTAACAGGTATACCCGGGGCTTTCTTT.

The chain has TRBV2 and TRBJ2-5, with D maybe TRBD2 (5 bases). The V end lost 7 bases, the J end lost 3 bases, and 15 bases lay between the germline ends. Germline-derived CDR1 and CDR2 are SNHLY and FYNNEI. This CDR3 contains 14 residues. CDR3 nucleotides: TGTGCCAGCACCAGAACAGCGGTAAAAGAGACCCAGTACTTC. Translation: CASTRTAVKETQYF.

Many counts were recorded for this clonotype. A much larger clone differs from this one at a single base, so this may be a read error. For the CDR3, the DNA is TGTGCCAGCAGCCGGGAGGCGAACACCGGGGAGCTGTTTTTT. Its translation: CASSREANTGELFF. J is TRBJ2-2 and V is TRBV11-1; 7 bases align to TRBD2. Germline lookup yields CDR1 SGHAT and CDR2 FQDESV (reference sequence). CDR3 length equals 14 residues. The V and J ends lost 5 bases and 0 bases, in that order; junction bases with no gene match: 0.

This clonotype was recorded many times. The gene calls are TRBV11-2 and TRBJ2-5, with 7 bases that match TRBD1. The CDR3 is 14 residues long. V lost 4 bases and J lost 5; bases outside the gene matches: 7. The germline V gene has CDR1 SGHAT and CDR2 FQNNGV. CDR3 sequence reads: CASSSVQGVETQYF. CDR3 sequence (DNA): TGTGCCAGCAGCTCAGTTCAGGGGGTGGAGACCCAGTACTTC.

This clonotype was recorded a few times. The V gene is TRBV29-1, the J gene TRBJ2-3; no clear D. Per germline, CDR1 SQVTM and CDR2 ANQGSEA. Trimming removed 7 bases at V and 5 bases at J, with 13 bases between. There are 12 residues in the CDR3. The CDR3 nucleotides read TGCAGCGCTCACCCCAGTGGAGATACGCAGTATTTT. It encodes CSAHPSGDTQYF.

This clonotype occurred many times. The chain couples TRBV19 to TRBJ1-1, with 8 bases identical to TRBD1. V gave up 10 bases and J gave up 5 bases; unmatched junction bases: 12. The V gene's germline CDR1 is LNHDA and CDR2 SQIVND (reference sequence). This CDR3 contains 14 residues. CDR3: CATAKQGVWTEAFF. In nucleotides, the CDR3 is TGTGCCACCGCTAAACAGGGGGTATGGACTGAAGCTTTCTTT.

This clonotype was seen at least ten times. The CDR3 sequence: CASSLGQGASFDTEAFF. In nucleotides, the CDR3 is TGTGCCAGCAGTTTAGGCCAGGGAGCCTCTTTTGACACTGAAGCTTTCTTT. This chain uses TRBV28 with TRBJ1-1; TRBD1 is a possible D gene (5 bases). Germline lookup yields CDR1 MDHEN and CDR2 SYDVKM. Trimming took 2 bases from V and 3 from J, leaving 19 bases between them. This CDR3 is 17 amino acids long. The variable domain in full, completed from reference TRBV28 and TRBJ1-1, reads DVKVTQSSRYLVKRTGEKVFLECVQDMDHENMFWYRQDPGLGLRLIYFSYDVKMKEKGDIPEGYSVSREKKERFSLILESASTNQTSMYLCASSLGQGASFDTEAFFGQGTRLTVV.

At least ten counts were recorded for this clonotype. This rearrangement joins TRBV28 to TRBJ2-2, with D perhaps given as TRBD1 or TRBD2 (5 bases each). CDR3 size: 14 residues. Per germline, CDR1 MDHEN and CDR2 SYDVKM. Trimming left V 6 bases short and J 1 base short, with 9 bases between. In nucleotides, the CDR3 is TGTGCCAGCAGGGCTGGGGGGAACACCGGGGAGCTGTTTTTT. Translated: CASRAGGNTGELFF.

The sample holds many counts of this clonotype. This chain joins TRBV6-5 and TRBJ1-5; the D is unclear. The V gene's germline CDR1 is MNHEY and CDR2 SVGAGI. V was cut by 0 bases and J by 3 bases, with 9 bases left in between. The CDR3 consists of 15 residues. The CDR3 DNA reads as TGTGCCAGCAGTTACTCGTCACAGTACAATCAGCCCCAGCATTTT. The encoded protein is CASSYSSQYNQPQHF.

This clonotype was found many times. As DNA, the CDR3 is TGTGCCAGCAGTACTAGCGGGAGGGCTCTAAAGGCCGGGGAGCTGTTTTTT. It encodes CASSTSGRALKAGELFF. The rearrangement uses TRBV6-2 or TRBV6-3 and TRBJ2-2, with TRBD2 matching over 13 bases. V trimming: 5 bases; J trimming: 6 bases; junction bases outside the gene matches: 9. The CDR3 contains 17 residues. The germline gives CDR1 MNHEY, CDR2 SVGEGT.

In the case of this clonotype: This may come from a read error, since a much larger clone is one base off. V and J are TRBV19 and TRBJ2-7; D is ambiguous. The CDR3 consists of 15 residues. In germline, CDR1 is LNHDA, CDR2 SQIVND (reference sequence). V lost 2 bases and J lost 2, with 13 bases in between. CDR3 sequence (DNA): TGTGCCAGTAGTATAATAATCGGCAGGACCTACGAGCAGTACTTC. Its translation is CASSIIIGRTYEQYF.

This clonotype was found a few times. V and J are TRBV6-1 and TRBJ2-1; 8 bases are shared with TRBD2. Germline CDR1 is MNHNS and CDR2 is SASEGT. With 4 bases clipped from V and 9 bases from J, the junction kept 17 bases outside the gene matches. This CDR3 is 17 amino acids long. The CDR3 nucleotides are TGTGCCAGCAGTGGGGGTCCGACTAGCGCGGGGGGATTTGAGCAGTTCTTC. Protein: CASSGGPTSAGGFEQFF.

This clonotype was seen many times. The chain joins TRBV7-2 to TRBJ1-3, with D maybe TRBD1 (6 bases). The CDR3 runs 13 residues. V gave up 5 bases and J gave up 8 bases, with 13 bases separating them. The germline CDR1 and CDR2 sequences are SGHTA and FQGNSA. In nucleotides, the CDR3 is TGTGCCAGCAGCCGGGGGCTTGGCGACACCATATATTTT. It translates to CASSRGLGDTIYF.

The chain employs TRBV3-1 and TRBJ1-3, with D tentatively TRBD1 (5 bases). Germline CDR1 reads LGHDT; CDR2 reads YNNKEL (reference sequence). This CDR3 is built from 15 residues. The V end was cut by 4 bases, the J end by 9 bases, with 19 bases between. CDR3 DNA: TGTGCCAGCAGCCTCATTCAGGGAGATCTGGGCACCATATATTTT. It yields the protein CASSLIQGDLGTIYF.

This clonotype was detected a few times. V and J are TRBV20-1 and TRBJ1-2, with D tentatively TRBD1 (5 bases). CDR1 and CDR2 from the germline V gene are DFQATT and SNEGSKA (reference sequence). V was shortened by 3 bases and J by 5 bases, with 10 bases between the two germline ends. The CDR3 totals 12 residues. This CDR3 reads CSASRDFYGYTF. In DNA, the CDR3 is TGCAGTGCTAGCAGGGATTTTTATGGCTACACCTTC.